The 12 T cell receptor beta chains below all came from one sample that was sequenced in a study of shared clonotypes between healthy human individuals. The protocol was immunoSEQ multiplex PCR, while the TCRdb copy is restricted to in-frame clones and leaves out a portion. The table records 2 million to 2.5 million clones, 90% to 95% of them present only once. The sequenced sample was naive CD4+ T cells from PBMCs. This sample's subset: CD45RA+ positively selected. The receptors stem from a young man in good health. Some clones in this sample may be carry-over from other donors' samples.

This sequence joins TRBV28 and TRBJ1-2; tentatively, D is TRBD1 (5 bases). The CDR3 consists of 16 residues. Germline V lookup: CDR1 MDHEN, CDR2 SYDVKM. Trimming took 5 bases from V and 0 from J, leaving 16 bases between them. This chain's CDR3 is CASSETPQEPNYGYTF. DNA for the CDR3: TGTGCCAGCAGTGAAACTCCACAGGAGCCTAACTATGGCTACACCTTC.

The chain is built from TRBV28 and TRBJ2-1; a possible D gene is TRBD2 (6 bases). Trimming pared 6 bases from V and 13 bases from J, leaving 16 bases between. CDR1 MDHEN and CDR2 SYDVKM come from the germline V gene. The CDR3 totals 12 residues. The CDR3 coding sequence is TGTGCCAGCAGGGATGAGGGGACTTTTCAGTTCTTC. As protein: CASRDEGTFQFF.

V and J are TRBV28 and TRBJ2-7, with TRBD2 as a possible D gene (5 bases). The CDR3 is 13 amino acids. Germline-derived CDR1 and CDR2 are MDHEN and SYDVKM. Between the trimmed V and J ends, which lost 6 bases and 6 bases, there was a span of 15 bases. For the CDR3, the DNA is TGTGCCAGCAGGGACGCCAGAGGGCGCGAGCAGTACTTC. Protein: CASRDARGREQYF.

The V call is TRBV6-1, the J call TRBJ1-1; D ambiguous. The CDR3 has 13 residues. Trimming left V 2 bases short and J 5 bases short, with 9 bases between. CDR1 and CDR2 from the germline V gene are MNHNS and SASEGT. The CDR3 nucleotides are TGTGCCAGCAGTGAAAGCGGCCGAACTGAAGCTTTCTTT. Amino acids: CASSESGRTEAFF.

The gene calls are TRBV6-5 and TRBJ2-5, with D hard to call. The length of the CDR3 is 13 residues. Deletions cut 10 bases from V and 2 bases from J, with 14 bases between. CDR1 is MNHEY, CDR2 SVGAGI, per germline. As DNA, the CDR3 is TGTGCCACCTCCATGAGGTGGCAAGAGACCCAGTACTTC. Encoded protein: CATSMRWQETQYF.

J is TRBJ2-2 and V is TRBV7-3; the D gene is possibly TRBD2 (6 bases). The CDR3 extends over 16 amino acids. V lost 1 base and J 4 bases, leaving 13 bases between the germline ends. The V gene's germline CDR1 is SGHTA and CDR2 FQGTGA. The CDR3 coding sequence is TGTGCCAGCAGCTTAATTGGGGGAGCGGGCACCGGGGAGCTGTTTTTT. Translated, it gives CASSLIGGAGTGELFF.

The chain carries TRBV5-1 and TRBJ2-7, with TRBD1 matching over 7 bases. The CDR3 length is 14 residues. Looked up from germline, CDR1 is SGHRS and CDR2 is YFSETQ. V gave up 4 bases and J gave up 10 bases; unmatched junction bases: 14. The DNA of the CDR3 is TGCGCCAGCAGCACAGGGGTCGTCAAAGATTTTCAGTACTTC. Translation: CASSTGVVKDFQYF.

This sequence joins TRBV19 and TRBJ2-3; 7 positions match TRBD1. The trim removed 3 bases at V and 3 bases at J, leaving 9 bases unmatched. CDR1 and CDR2 (germline): LNHDA, SQIVND (reference sequence). The CDR3 is 16 amino acids. DNA of the CDR3: TGTGCCAGTAGTATCGAGGGGGCTGTATTGACAGATACGCAGTATTTT. Amino acids: CASSIEGAVLTDTQYF.

The genes are TRBV7-2 and TRBJ2-5; 7 bases align to TRBD1. Germline V gives CDR1 SGHTA, CDR2 FQGNSA. The CDR3 loop spans 14 amino acids. Trimming cost V 4 bases and J 7 bases; bases outside gene matches: 9. For the CDR3, the DNA is TGTGCCAGCAGCTCAAGCAGGGGGATCGGGACCCAGTACTTC. Protein product: CASSSSRGIGTQYF. Supplemented by reference TRBV7-2 and TRBJ2-5, the full variable domain reads GAGVSQSPSNKVTEKGKDVELRCDPISGHTALYWYRQSLGQGLEFLIYFQGNSAPDKSGLPSDRFSAERTGGSVSTLTIQRTQQEDSAVYLCASSSSRGIGTQYFGPGTRLLVL.

The chain combines TRBV7-2 with TRBJ1-5; possibly TRBD1 for D (6 bases). This CDR3 is built from 14 residues. Germline assignment: CDR1 SGHTA and CDR2 FQGNSA. Trimming removed 4 bases from V and 9 bases from J, with 16 bases in between. The CDR3 region has the DNA TGTGCCAGCAGCTATACAGGGCTCGGGGCGCCCCAGCATTTT. Its protein product is CASSYTGLGAPQHF.

This clone appeared a single time. The rearrangement joins TRBV28 to TRBJ1-2, with 7 bases lining up with TRBD1. The CDR3 length is 14 residues. Unmatched junction bases numbered 7, after V lost 5 bases and J lost 4 bases. Germline loops: CDR1 MDHEN, CDR2 SYDVKM. CDR3: CASSIEGAAYGYTF. The CDR3 DNA reads as TGTGCCAGCAGTATAGAGGGGGCGGCCTATGGCTACACCTTC.

The J gene is TRBJ2-3, the V gene TRBV5-1; TRBD1 agrees at 8 bases. The CDR3 is 15 residues long. The trim removed 4 bases at V and 8 bases at J, leaving 12 bases unmatched. The germline V gene has CDR1 SGHRS and CDR2 YFSETQ. The CDR3 region has the DNA TGCGCCAGCAGCGGGACCGGACAGGGCGATGGTACGCAGTATTTT. Translating it yields CASSGTGQGDGTQYF.